This T cell receptor (beta chain) was sequenced in a study of blood T cell repertoires in COVID-19. In the original processing: Reference gene primer amplification gave nucleated cell count estimates. Assay: immunoSEQ multiplex PCR; the TCRdb copy retains only in-frame clones and omits some. D and trimming come from the DNA, and the V and J calls and clone size come from that table. This table holds about 71,000 clones, roughly 80% found once. With 5 bases removed from V and 0 bases from J, the gap between germline ends came to 7 bases. Germline values: CDR1 MNHNY, CDR2 SVGAGI (reference sequence). This CDR3 spans 14 amino acids.

Sequencing was performed on peripheral blood. J is TRBJ1-4 and V is TRBV6-6; D gene uncertain. This receptor was obtained from a man in his sixties or seventies with acute or convalescent COVID-19. The CDR3 reads CASSSPTTNEKLFF. The CDR3 nucleotides read TGTGCCAGCAGTAGCCCCACAACTAATGAAAAACTGTTTTTT.